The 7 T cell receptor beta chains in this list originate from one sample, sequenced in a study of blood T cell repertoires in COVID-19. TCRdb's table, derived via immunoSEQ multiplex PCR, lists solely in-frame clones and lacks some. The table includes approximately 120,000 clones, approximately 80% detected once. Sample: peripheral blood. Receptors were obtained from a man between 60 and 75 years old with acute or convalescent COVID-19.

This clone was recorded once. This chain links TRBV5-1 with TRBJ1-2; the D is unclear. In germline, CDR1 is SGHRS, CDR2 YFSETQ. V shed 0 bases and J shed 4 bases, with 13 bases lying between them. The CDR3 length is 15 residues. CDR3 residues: CASSLGGEVSYGYTF. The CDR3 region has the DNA TGCGCCAGCAGCTTGGGGGGAGAAGTAAGCTATGGCTACACCTTC. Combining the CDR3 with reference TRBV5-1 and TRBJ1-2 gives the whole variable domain KAGVTQTPRYLIKTRGQQVTLSCSPISGHRSVSWYQQTPGQGLQFLFEYFSETQRNKGNFPGRFSGRQFSNSRSEMNVSTLELGDSALYLCASSLGGEVSYGYTFGSGTRLTVV.

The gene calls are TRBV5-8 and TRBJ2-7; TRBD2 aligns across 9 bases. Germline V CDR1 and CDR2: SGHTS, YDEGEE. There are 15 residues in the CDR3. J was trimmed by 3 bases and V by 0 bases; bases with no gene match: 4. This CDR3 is CASSLGGSGSYEQYF. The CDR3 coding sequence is TGTGCCAGCAGCTTGGGGGGTAGCGGGAGCTACGAGCAGTACTTC.

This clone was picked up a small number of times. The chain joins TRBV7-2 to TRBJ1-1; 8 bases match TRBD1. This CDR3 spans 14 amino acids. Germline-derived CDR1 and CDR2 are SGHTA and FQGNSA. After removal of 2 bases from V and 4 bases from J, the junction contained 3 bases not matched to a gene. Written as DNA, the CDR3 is TGTGCCAGCAGCTTACAGGGGGCCGTCACTGAAGCTTTCTTT. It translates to CASSLQGAVTEAFF.

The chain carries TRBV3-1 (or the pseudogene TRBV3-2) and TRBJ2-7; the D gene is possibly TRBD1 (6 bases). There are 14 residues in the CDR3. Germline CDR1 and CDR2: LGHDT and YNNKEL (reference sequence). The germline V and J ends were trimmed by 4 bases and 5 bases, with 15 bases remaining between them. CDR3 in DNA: TGTGCCAGCAGCCCACGATTTGGACAGAACGAGCAGTACTTC. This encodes CASSPRFGQNEQYF.

The CDR3 here is CASSSWTGGLNEQFF. CDR3 DNA: TGCGCCAGCAGCTCGTGGACAGGGGGCCTCAATGAGCAGTTCTTC. The J gene is TRBJ2-1, the V gene TRBV5-1; 11 bases match TRBD1. The germline gives CDR1 SGHRS, CDR2 YFSETQ. The CDR3 is 15 residues long. With 3 bases clipped from V and 6 bases from J, the junction kept 5 bases outside the gene matches.

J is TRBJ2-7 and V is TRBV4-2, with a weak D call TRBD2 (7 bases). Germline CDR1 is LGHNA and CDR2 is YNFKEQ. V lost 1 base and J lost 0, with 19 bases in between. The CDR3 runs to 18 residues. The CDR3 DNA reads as TGTGCCAGCAGCCAAGTAGGGGGGGGACTGAGGAGCTCCTACGAGCAGTACTTC. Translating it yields CASSQVGGGLRSSYEQYF.

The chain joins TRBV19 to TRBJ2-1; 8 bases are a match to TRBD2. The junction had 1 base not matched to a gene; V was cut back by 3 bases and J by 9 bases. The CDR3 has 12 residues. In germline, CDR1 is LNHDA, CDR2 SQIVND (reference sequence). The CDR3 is CASSMLAGEQFF. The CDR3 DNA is TGTGCCAGTAGTATGCTAGCGGGTGAGCAGTTCTTC.